Presented here are 17 T cell receptor beta chains from one specimen sequenced in a study of cytomegalovirus exposure and HLA in healthy donors. Amplification used 60 Vbeta primers and 13 Jbeta primers. The method was immunoSEQ multiplex PCR; TCRdb's version includes in-frame clones alone and lacks a portion of them. The table has some 100,000 clones, around 80% seen once. The sample consisted of PBMCs. Every receptor here comes from a female donor in good health and CMV-seropositive.

The rearrangement joins TRBV11-2 to TRBJ2-5, with 7 bases that match TRBD1. The last part of the DNA fits TRBJ2-7 better; the J call may be wrong. The CDR3 loop spans 15 amino acids. Germline-derived CDR1 and CDR2 are SGHAT and FQNNGV. The CDR3 sequence: CASSFTGAASYEQYF. In DNA form, the CDR3 reads TGTGCCAGCAGCTTTACAGGGGCCGCCTCCTACGAGCAGTACTTC.

This clone was counted between two and nine times. The V and J genes are TRBV4-3 and TRBJ1-1; 9 bases fit TRBD1. Per the germline V gene, CDR1 is LGHNA and CDR2 is YSLEER. Trimming took 4 bases from V and 7 from J; bases not matched to a gene: 10. The CDR3 covers 15 residues. The CDR3 sequence: CASSLDRGLRNEAFF. Written as DNA, the CDR3 is TGCGCCAGCAGCCTCGACAGGGGGTTGCGGAATGAAGCTTTCTTT.

The chain carries TRBV4-1 and TRBJ2-3; 9 positions match TRBD1. The CDR3 loop spans 17 amino acids. Per the germline V gene, CDR1 is MGHRA and CDR2 is YSYEKL. J was trimmed by 6 bases and V by 1 base; bases with no gene match: 11. In DNA form, the CDR3 reads TGCGCCAGCAGCCAAGTGGGTCCCGGGACAGGGTTTGATACGCAGTATTTT. It translates to CASSQVGPGTGFDTQYF.

Note on this clone: One junction end disagrees with the germline gene, perhaps due to a read error. The rearrangement uses TRBV7-9 and TRBJ2-4, with 7 bases fitting TRBD1. The CDR3 runs to 19 residues. The V gene's germline CDR1 is SEHNR and CDR2 FQNEAQ (reference sequence). The CDR3 spells CSSSPNHSTGPLIQNIQYF. The DNA of the CDR3 is TGTTCCAGCAGCCCTAATCACTCGACAGGGCCGCTTATTCAAAACATTCAGTACTTC.

A word on this clone: Distinct nucleotide sequences in the sample also encode this CDR3. The rearrangement joins TRBV18 to TRBJ2-5, with TRBD1 identical over 10 bases. The germline V gene has CDR1 KGHSH and CDR2 LQKENI. This CDR3 is built from 13 residues. V was pared by 6 bases and J by 5 bases, with 3 bases of the junction left unmatched. The chain's CDR3 is CASSPGQGETQYF. Here the CDR3 DNA reads TGTGCCAGCTCCCCGGGACAGGGGGAGACCCAGTACTTC. Using reference TRBV18 and TRBJ2-5 for the parts outside the CDR3, the full variable domain is NAGVMQNPRHLVRRRGQEARLRCSPMKGHSHVYWYRQLPEEGLKFMVYLQKENIIDESGMPKERFSAEFPKEGPSILRIQQVVRGDSAAYFCASSPGQGETQYFGPGTRLLVL.

The chain couples TRBV10-1 to TRBJ2-2; D not certain. The CDR3 extends over 13 amino acids. Trimming stripped 3 bases from V and 4 bases from J, with 6 bases between. Germline CDR1 WNHNN, CDR2 SYGVQD (reference sequence). The CDR3 DNA follows: TGCGCCAGCAGTGACCTTATCACCGGGGAGCTGTTTTTT. Its translation is CASSDLITGELFF.

The chain has TRBV10-3 and TRBJ2-1; TRBD2 is a possible D gene (6 bases). The CDR3 runs 13 residues. Germline lookup yields CDR1 ENHRY and CDR2 SYGVKD. Trimming shortened V by 8 bases and J by 4 bases, and 12 bases separated the two germline ends. The CDR3 protein is CAIRGSNYNEQFF. The CDR3 DNA reads as TGTGCCATCCGGGGGAGTAATTACAATGAGCAGTTCTTC.

A single count supports this clone. As DNA, the CDR3 is TGTGCCACCAGCAGAGATACCTACGAGCAGTACTTC. Amino acids: CATSRDTYEQYF. This chain joins TRBV15 and TRBJ2-7; D is ambiguous. Trimming removed 0 bases from V and 2 bases from J, with 2 bases in between. Per the germline V gene, CDR1 is LNHNV and CDR2 is YYDKDF (reference sequence). The CDR3 has 12 residues.

This clone has more than one count but fewer than ten. This chain connects TRBV27 to TRBJ1-6; TRBD1 matches at 7 bases. The CDR3 is 13 residues long. CDR1 and CDR2 (germline): MNHEY, SMNVEV (reference sequence). V lost 3 bases to trimming and J lost 7 bases; unmatched junction nucleotides: 0. Here the CDR3 reads CASSFRGNSPLHF. In DNA, the CDR3 is TGTGCCAGCAGTTTCAGGGGGAATTCACCCCTCCACTTT.

This clone has more than one count but fewer than ten. This CDR3 reads CASSLNRGQNTEAFF. The CDR3 DNA follows: TGTGCCAGCAGCTTGAACAGGGGGCAAAACACTGAAGCTTTCTTT. The J gene is TRBJ1-1, the V gene TRBV5-4; 9 bases map to TRBD1. This CDR3 contains 15 residues. J was trimmed by 2 bases and V by 1 base; bases with no gene match: 3. In germline, CDR1 is SGHNT, CDR2 YYREEE (reference sequence).

This sequence joins TRBV6-7 and TRBJ2-7; D is possibly TRBD2 (6 bases). TRBV6-7 is marked as an open reading frame, function uncertain. Trimming pared 7 bases from V and 5 bases from J, leaving 12 bases between. The CDR3 length is 12 residues. CDR3 loop: CASKREDDEQYF. In nucleotides, the CDR3 is TGTGCCAGCAAAAGGGAGGACGACGAGCAGTACTTC.

The chain combines TRBV2 with TRBJ2-7; 7 bases map to TRBD2. The CDR3 has 15 amino acids. CDR1 is SNHLY, CDR2 FYNNEI, per germline. J was trimmed by 3 bases and V by 6 bases; bases with no gene match: 11. The CDR3 spells CASRETSAIIYEQYF. The CDR3, as DNA: TGTGCCAGCAGGGAAACTAGCGCCATCATCTACGAGCAGTACTTC. Together with reference TRBV2 and TRBJ2-7, the CDR3 gives the full variable domain: EPEVTQTPSHQVTQMGQEVILRCVPISNHLYFYWYRQILGQKVEFLVSFYNNEISEKSEIFDDQFSVERPDGSNFTLKIRSTKLEDSAMYFCASRETSAIIYEQYFGPGTRLTVT.

The V gene is TRBV7-6, the J gene TRBJ2-7, with a weak D call TRBD2 (6 bases). CDR3 size: 15 residues. Per germline, CDR1 SGHVS and CDR2 FNYEAQ. The V gene lost 1 base and the J gene lost 4 bases, with 14 bases spanning the gap. Written as DNA, the CDR3 is TGTGCCAGCAGCTTAGACGCTAGCGAGTGGTACGAGCAGTACTTC. This translates into CASSLDASEWYEQYF.

The V and J genes are TRBV4-2 and TRBJ2-1; 9 bases are a match to TRBD2. The V segment lost 4 bases and the J segment 0 bases; nucleotides outside the gene matches: 4. The CDR3 has 16 residues. Germline V lookup: CDR1 LGHNA, CDR2 YNFKEQ. As DNA, the CDR3 is TGTGCCAGCAGCCTCCTAGCGGGAAGCTCCTACAATGAGCAGTTCTTC. This gives the protein CASSLLAGSSYNEQFF.

The CDR3 sequence is CATSAQLAYEQYF. The CDR3 DNA is TGTGCCACCAGCGCCCAACTAGCTTACGAGCAGTACTTC. The V gene is TRBV15, the J gene TRBJ2-7, with a tentative D call TRBD2 (6 bases). This CDR3 has 13 residues. Germline V CDR1 and CDR2: LNHNV, YYDKDF (reference sequence). The V and J ends lost 5 bases and 4 bases respectively, with 12 bases between them.

This chain joins TRBV7-9 and TRBJ1-1; D gene unclear. The CDR3 spans 15 residues. Germline V CDR1 and CDR2: SEHNR, FQNEAQ (reference sequence). Trimming took 8 bases from V and 1 from J, leaving 17 bases between them. The CDR3 nucleotides read TGTGCCAGCGCCCACCTACTATTTGGGAACACTGAAGCTTTCTTT. Its translation is CASAHLLFGNTEAFF.

This chain connects TRBV5-4 to TRBJ1-1, with 7 bases lining up with TRBD1. The CDR3 contains 16 residues. Germline loops: CDR1 SGHNT, CDR2 YYREEE (reference sequence). V lost 4 bases to trimming and J lost 1 base; unmatched junction nucleotides: 10. The CDR3 reads CASSPGKGAKNTEAFF. The DNA of the CDR3 is TGTGCCAGCAGCCCGGGGAAGGGGGCGAAGAACACTGAAGCTTTCTTT.